This TCR beta chain was found in a study of blood T cell repertoires in COVID-19. Study background: The United States, Italy and Spain provided the acute and convalescent COVID-19 samples. Sample material is recorded as cDNA or gDNA derived from T cells, B-cell-depleted T cells, or PBMCs.

Per the original data handling: Estimation of nucleated cell counts was performed using reference gene primer amplification. Assay used: immunoSEQ multiplex PCR; TCRdb lists only in-frame clones, some missing. That table is the source of V, J and clone size, and D and trimming were worked out from the DNA. The table has 150,000 to 200,000 clones, more than 75% seen once. The CDR3 is made up of 18 amino acids. The ends were cut back, 0 bases at V and 1 base at J, with 17 bases in the middle. Germline V CDR1 and CDR2: LNHDA, SQIVND (reference sequence). The V gene is TRBV19, the J gene TRBJ2-3; a weak D match, TRBD1 (5 bases). The specimen sequenced was peripheral blood. This sequence was found in a man in his forties with active or convalescent COVID-19. Here the CDR3 DNA reads TGTGCCAGTAGTATAGACCACCTGGGGCTCCGAGGCACAGATACGCAGTATTTT. Translated: CASSIDHLGLRGTDTQYF.